The clone carrying this TCR beta chain was detected a few times. TCRdb used MiXCR to reprocess the PCR reads, holding one entry per CDR3 protein. The sample contains more than 70,000 distinct CDR3 sequences, 45% to 55% of which appear only once. The data were obtained in a study of CDR3 diversity in severe acne. This TCR was recovered from a male donor in good health, serving as a control. What was sequenced was blood.

In nucleotides, the CDR3 is TGTGCCAGCAGCTTAATGGGACAGAGCGAAGCTTTCTTT. It translates to CASSLMGQSEAFF. The chain uses TRBV7-3 and TRBJ1-1, with 7 bases matching TRBD1. The CDR3 has 13 amino acids. The germline CDR1 and CDR2 sequences are SGHTA and FQGTGA. The V gene end was trimmed by 1 base and the J gene end by 8 bases; junction bases not matched to a gene: 4.